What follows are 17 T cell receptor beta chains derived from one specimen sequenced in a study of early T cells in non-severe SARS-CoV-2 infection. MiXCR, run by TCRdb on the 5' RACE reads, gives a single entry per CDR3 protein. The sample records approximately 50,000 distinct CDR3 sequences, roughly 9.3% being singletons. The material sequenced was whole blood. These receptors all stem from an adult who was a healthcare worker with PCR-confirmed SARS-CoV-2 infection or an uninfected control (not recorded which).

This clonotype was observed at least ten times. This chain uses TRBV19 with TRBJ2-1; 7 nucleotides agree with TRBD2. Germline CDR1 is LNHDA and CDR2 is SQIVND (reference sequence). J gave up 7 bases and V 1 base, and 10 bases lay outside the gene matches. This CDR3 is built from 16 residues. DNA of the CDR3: TGTGCCAGTAGTATAGCGGGAGGTGTCGTAGCGAATGAGCAGTTCTTC. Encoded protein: CASSIAGGVVANEQFF. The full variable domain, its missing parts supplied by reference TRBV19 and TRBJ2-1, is DGGITQSPKYLFRKEGQNVTLSCEQNLNHDAMYWYRQDPGQGLRLIYYSQIVNDFQKGDIAEGYSVSREKKESFPLTVTSAQKNPTAFYLCASSIAGGVVANEQFFGPGTRLTVL.

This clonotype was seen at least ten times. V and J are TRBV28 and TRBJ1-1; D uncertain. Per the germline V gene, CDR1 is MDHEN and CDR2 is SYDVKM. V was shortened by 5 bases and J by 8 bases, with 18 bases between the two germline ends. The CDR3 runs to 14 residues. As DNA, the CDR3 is TGTGCCAGCAGTCCCCACGGCCCAGACGCGGAAGCTTTCTTT. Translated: CASSPHGPDAEAFF.

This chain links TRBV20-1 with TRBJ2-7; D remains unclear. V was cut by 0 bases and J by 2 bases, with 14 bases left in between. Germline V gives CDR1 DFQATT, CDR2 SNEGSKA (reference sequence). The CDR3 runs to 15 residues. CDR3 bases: TGCAGTGCTAGAGATTTAGGGTTCCGACCCTACGAGCAGTACTTC. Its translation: CSARDLGFRPYEQYF.

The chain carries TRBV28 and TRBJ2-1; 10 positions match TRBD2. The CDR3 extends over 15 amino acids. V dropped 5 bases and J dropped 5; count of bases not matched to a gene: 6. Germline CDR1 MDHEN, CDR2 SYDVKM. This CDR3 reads CASSPTSGMNNEQFF. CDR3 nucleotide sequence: TGTGCCAGCAGTCCTACTAGCGGGATGAACAATGAGCAGTTCTTC.

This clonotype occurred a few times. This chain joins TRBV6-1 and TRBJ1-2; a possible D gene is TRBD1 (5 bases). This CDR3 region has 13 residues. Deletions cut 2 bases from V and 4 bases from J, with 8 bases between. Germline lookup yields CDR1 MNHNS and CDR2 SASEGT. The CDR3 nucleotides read TGTGCCAGCAGTGAATATGACAGCTATGGCTACACCTTC. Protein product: CASSEYDSYGYTF.

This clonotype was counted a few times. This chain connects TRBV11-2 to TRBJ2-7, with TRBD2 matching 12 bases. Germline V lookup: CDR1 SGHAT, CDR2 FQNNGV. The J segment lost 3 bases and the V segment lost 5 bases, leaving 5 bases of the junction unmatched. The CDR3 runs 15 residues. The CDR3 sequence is CASSPGLAGFYEQYF. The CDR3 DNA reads TGTGCCAGCAGCCCCGGACTAGCGGGGTTCTACGAGCAGTACTTC.

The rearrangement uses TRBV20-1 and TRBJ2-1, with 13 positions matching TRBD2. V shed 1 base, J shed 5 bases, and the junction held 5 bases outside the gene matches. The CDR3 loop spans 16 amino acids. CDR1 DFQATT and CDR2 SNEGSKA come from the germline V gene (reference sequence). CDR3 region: CSARVTSGRFNNEQFF. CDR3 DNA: TGCAGTGCTAGAGTGACTAGCGGGAGGTTTAACAATGAGCAGTTCTTC.

CDR3 nucleotide sequence: TGTGCCAGCAGCGTAAAAACAGGGGGCACCGGGGAGCTGTTTTTT. It yields the protein CASSVKTGGTGELFF. This chain connects TRBV7-2 to TRBJ2-2; 8 bases match TRBD1. Germline CDR1 and CDR2: SGHTA and FQGNSA. The CDR3 has 15 amino acids. V trimming: 5 bases; J trimming: 4 bases; junction bases outside the gene matches: 6.

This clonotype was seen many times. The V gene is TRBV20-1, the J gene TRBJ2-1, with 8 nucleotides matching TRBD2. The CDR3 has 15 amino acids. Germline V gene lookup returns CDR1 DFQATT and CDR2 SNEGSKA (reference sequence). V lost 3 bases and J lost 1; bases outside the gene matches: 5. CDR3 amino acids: CSASKRENSYNEQFF. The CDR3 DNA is TGCAGTGCTAGCAAGCGGGAGAATTCCTACAATGAGCAGTTCTTC.

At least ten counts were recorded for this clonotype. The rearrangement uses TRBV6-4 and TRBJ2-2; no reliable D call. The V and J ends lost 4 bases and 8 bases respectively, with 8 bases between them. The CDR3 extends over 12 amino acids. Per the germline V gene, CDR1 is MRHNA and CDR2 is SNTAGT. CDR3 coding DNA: TGTGCCAGCAGTGGAATGGCGGGGGAGCTGTTTTTT. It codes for CASSGMAGELFF.

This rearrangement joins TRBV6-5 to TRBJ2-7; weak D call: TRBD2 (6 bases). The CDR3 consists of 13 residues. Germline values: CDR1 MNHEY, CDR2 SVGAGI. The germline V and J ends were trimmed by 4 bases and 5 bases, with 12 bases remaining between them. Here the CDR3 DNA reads TGTGCCAGCAGTTCCTGGGGGGAGCACGAGCAGTACTTC. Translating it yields CASSSWGEHEQYF.

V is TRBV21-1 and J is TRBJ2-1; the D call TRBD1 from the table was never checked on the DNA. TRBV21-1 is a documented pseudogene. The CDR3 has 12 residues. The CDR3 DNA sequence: TGTGCCAGCAGCGAACAGGGCAATGAGCAGTTCTTC. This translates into CASSEQGNEQFF.

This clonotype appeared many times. The CDR3 DNA follows: TGCAGTGCTAGAGCGCCACCTTTCGCCGGGAGCACTGAAGCTTTCTTT. It is translated as CSARAPPFAGSTEAFF. This chain uses TRBV20-1 with TRBJ1-1; D is unclear. V shed 1 base and J shed 4 bases, with 19 bases lying between them. The CDR3 contains 16 residues. Germline CDR1 reads DFQATT; CDR2 reads SNEGSKA (reference sequence).

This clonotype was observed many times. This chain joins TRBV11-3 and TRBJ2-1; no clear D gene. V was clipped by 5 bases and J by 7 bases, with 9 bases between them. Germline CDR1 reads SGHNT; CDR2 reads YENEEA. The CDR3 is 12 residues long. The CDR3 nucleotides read TGTGCCAGCAGCCCCGGTAGAAATGAGCAGTTCTTC. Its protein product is CASSPGRNEQFF.

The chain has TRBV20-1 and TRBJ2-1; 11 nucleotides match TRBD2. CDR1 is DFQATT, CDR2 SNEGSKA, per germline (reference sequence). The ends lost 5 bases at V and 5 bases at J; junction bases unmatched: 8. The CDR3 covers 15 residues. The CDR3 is CSAPLAGGHDNEQFF. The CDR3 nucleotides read TGCAGTGCTCCGTTAGCGGGAGGGCATGACAATGAGCAGTTCTTC.

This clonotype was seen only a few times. The CDR3 protein is CASSLLQHFNQPQHF. The CDR3 nucleotides read TGTGCCAGCAGCTTACTACAGCATTTCAATCAGCCCCAGCATTTT. The J gene is TRBJ1-5, the V gene TRBV7-2; D not resolved. The CDR3 has 15 amino acids. Germline CDR1 and CDR2: SGHTA and FQGNSA. V was clipped by 2 bases and J by 3 bases, with 11 bases between them.

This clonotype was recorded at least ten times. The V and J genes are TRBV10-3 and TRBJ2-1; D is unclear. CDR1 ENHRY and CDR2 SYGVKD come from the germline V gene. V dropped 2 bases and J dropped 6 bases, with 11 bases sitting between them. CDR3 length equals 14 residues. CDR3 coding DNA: TGTGCCATCAGTGAGGGTTACAGCTCCAATGAGCAGTTCTTC. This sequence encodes CAISEGYSSNEQFF.